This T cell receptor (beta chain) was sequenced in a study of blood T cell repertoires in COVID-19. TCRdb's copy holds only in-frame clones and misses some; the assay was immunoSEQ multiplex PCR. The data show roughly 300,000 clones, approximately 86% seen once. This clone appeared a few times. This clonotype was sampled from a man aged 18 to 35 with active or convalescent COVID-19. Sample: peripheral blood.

CDR3 sequence (DNA): TGTGCCAGCAGCTTTAGGAACACTGAAGCTTTCTTT. Protein: CASSFRNTEAFF. V gene TRBV7-9 combines with J gene TRBJ1-1; D gene uncertain. The germline V gene has CDR1 SEHNR and CDR2 FQNEAQ (reference sequence). V shed 3 bases and J shed 1 base, with 3 bases lying between them. The CDR3 contains 12 residues.